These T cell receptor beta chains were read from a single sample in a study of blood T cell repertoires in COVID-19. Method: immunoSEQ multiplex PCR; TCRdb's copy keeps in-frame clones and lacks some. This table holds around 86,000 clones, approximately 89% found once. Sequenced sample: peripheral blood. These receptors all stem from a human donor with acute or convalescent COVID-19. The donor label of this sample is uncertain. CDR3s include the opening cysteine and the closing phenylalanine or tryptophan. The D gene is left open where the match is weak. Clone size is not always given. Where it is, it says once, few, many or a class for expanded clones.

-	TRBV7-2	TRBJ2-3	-	TGTGCCAGCAGGGAGGGGCTAGGATCTACAGATACGCAGTATTTT	CASREGLGSTDTQYF
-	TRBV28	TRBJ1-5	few	TGTGCCAGCAGGACATCTTATAGCAATCAGCCCCAGCATTTT	CASRTSYSNQPQHF
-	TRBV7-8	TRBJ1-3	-	TGTGCCAGCAGCTTAGGTGGCGGAGGAAACACCATATATTTT	CASSLGGGGNTIYF
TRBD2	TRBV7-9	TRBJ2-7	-	TGTGCCAGCAGCATGGGACTAGCGGGGGGTACCTCCTACGAGCAGTACTTC	CASSMGLAGGTSYEQYF
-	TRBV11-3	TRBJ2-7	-	TGTGCCAGCCGCCTGGGGGGACAGAACTACGAGCAGTACTTC	CASRLGGQNYEQYF
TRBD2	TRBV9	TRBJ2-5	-	TGTGCCAGCAGCGTAGGGACGCGGGGGCAAGAGACCCAGTACTTC	CASSVGTRGQETQYF
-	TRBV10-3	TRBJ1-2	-	TGTGCCATCAACGGACAGCCTGATAACTATGGCTACACCTTC	CAINGQPDNYGYTF
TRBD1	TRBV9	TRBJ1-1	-	TGTGCCAGCAATCCCCCGACAGGGCCCACTGAAGCTTTCTTT	CASNPPTGPTEAFF
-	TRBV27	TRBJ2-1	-	TGTGCCAGCACCCCCCAAAGGGGAAGCTCCTACAATGAGCAGTTCTTC	CASTPQRGSSYNEQFF
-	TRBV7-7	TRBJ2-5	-	TGTGCTAGCAGCTTTCAGGGTGCGGAGACCCAGTACTTC	CASSFQGAETQYF
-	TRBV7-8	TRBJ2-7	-	TGTGCCAGCAGCCGCGCGACAAGCTCCTACGAGCAGTACTTC	CASSRATSSYEQYF
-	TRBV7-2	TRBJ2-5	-	TGTGCCAGCAGCTTACCAACTATCCAAGAGACCCAGTACTTC	CASSLPTIQETQYF
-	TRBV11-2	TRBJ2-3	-	TGTGCCAGCAGCAACAGAGGCACAGATACGCAGTATTTT	CASSNRGTDTQYF
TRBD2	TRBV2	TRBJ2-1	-	TGTGCCAGCAGTTCTAGCGGGGGGCCCTACAATGAGCAGTTCTTC	CASSSSGGPYNEQFF
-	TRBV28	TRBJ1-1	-	TGTGCCAGCAGTTCGATAGAGGACACTGAAGCTTTCTTT	CASSSIEDTEAFF
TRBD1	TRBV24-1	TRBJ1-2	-	TGTGCCACCAGTGATTCCCTAGACAGGGGGCGTTCCTATGGCTACACCTTC	CATSDSLDRGRSYGYTF
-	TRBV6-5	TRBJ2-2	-	TGTGCCAGCAGCCGCAATGACAGACCCACCGGGGAGCTGTTTTTT	CASSRNDRPTGELFF
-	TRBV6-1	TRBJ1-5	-	TGTGCCAGCAGTGAGGGAGCAGACCGCAATCAGCCCCAGCATTTT	CASSEGADRNQPQHF
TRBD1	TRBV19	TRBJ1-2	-	TGTGCCAGTAGTACCGGGACAGGGAACTATGGCTACACCTTC	CASSTGTGNYGYTF
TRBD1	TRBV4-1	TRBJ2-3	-	TGCGCCAGCAGCCAAGAAGGACAGGCGCGAGTGGATACGCAGTATTTT	CASSQEGQARVDTQYF